Below, 27 T cell receptor beta chains from the same sample are listed, as sequenced in a study of vaccination and CD4 T cells after COVID-19. For these TCRs, the target antigens are not known. Sequencing of cultured CD4+ T cell DNA used the Oncomine TCR Beta short-read assay. TCRdb independently ran MiXCR on the PCR reads; one entry per CDR3 protein. The repertoire holds roughly 17,000 distinct CDR3 sequences, 75% seen once, with 7.5% to 10% in the top ten. The treatment: roughly ten-day PBMC culture with coronavirus spike peptide pools or control peptides (ViraFEST assay). Sequences were derived from CD4+ T cells from blood, cultured in vitro, sampled after SARS-CoV-2 vaccination. These receptors all come from a human donor who received a COVID-19 vaccine.

V usage is TRBV24-1 and J usage is TRBJ2-2; weak D call: TRBD1 (6 bases). Germline V gene data show CDR1 as KGHDR and CDR2 as SFDVKD. Trimming pared 9 bases from V and 2 bases from J, leaving 12 bases between. The CDR3 is 14 residues long. This CDR3 is CATSGTSNTGELFF. CDR3 in DNA: TGTGCCACCTCCGGGACATCTAACACCGGGGAGCTGTTTTTT.

The gene calls are TRBV19 and TRBJ2-7; D is unclear. The CDR3 extends over 13 amino acids. The V and J ends lost 3 bases and 7 bases respectively, with 13 bases between them. Germline V gene data show CDR1 as LNHDA and CDR2 as SQIVND (reference sequence). In DNA form, the CDR3 reads TGTGCCAGTAGTATTGGCCCCGATTCAGAGCAGTACTTC. Protein: CASSIGPDSEQYF.

This chain joins TRBV20-1 and TRBJ2-5; 10 nucleotides match TRBD1. CDR3 size: 15 residues. J was trimmed by 3 bases and V by 2 bases; bases with no gene match: 6. The V gene's germline CDR1 is DFQATT and CDR2 SNEGSKA (reference sequence). DNA for the CDR3: TGCAGTGCTAGAAATCCCGGGACAGGGGAAGAGACCCAGTACTTC. The encoded protein is CSARNPGTGEETQYF.

This clonotype was observed a few times. The V and J genes are TRBV19 and TRBJ1-5; no clear D gene. Per the germline V gene, CDR1 is LNHDA and CDR2 is SQIVND (reference sequence). The CDR3 covers 14 residues. Trimming left V 4 bases short and J 3 bases short, with 10 bases between. CDR3 sequence reads: CASSKAADNQPQHF. CDR3 coding DNA: TGTGCCAGTAGTAAGGCGGCAGACAATCAGCCCCAGCATTTT.

This clonotype was recorded only once. The chain carries TRBV27 and TRBJ2-5; possible D gene TRBD1, 6 bases. Per germline, CDR1 MNHEY and CDR2 SMNVEV (reference sequence). The V gene lost 5 bases and the J gene lost 0 bases, with 10 bases spanning the gap. CDR3 length equals 14 residues. The CDR3 DNA follows: TGTGCCAGCAGTCCCCGACAGGACCAAGAGACCCAGTACTTC. Amino acid sequence: CASSPRQDQETQYF.

The chain is built from TRBV30 and TRBJ1-5; D gene ambiguous. CDR3 length equals 13 residues. CDR1 and CDR2 from the germline V gene are GTSNPN and SVGIG (reference sequence). V lost 0 bases and J 8 bases, leaving 11 bases between the germline ends. The CDR3 sequence: CAWSVKGSEPQHF. For the CDR3, the DNA is TGTGCCTGGAGTGTTAAGGGCAGTGAGCCCCAGCATTTT.

This clonotype was recorded once. The chain is built from TRBV2 and TRBJ2-7, with 7 bases matching TRBD1. From germline, CDR1 is SNHLY and CDR2 FYNNEI. V trimming: 7 bases; J trimming: 1 base; junction bases outside the gene matches: 4. This CDR3 is 13 amino acids long. This CDR3 reads CASKRQGSYEQYF. CDR3 DNA sequence: TGTGCCAGCAAACGACAGGGATCCTACGAGCAGTACTTC. The full variable domain, with the rest looked up from reference TRBV2 and TRBJ2-7, is EPEVTQTPSHQVTQMGQEVILRCVPISNHLYFYWYRQILGQKVEFLVSFYNNEISEKSEIFDDQFSVERPDGSNFTLKIRSTKLEDSAMYFCASKRQGSYEQYFGPGTRLTVT.

The CDR3 loop is CSASGDPYQETQYF. CDR3 bases: TGCAGTGCTAGTGGGGACCCCTACCAAGAGACCCAGTACTTC. The gene calls are TRBV20-1 and TRBJ2-5, with D perhaps matching TRBD1 or TRBD2 (5 bases each). Germline assignment: CDR1 DFQATT and CDR2 SNEGSKA (reference sequence). V was pared by 3 bases and J by 0 bases, with 11 bases between. This CDR3 has 14 residues.

The chain employs TRBV30 and TRBJ2-5; 11 nucleotides match TRBD2. Germline V gives CDR1 GTSNPN, CDR2 SVGIG (reference sequence). V trimming: 0 bases; J trimming: 1 base; junction bases outside the gene matches: 1. This CDR3 is 15 amino acids long. The DNA of the CDR3 is TGTGCCTGGAGTGTACTAGCGGGGGTCCAAGAGACCCAGTACTTC. It codes for CAWSVLAGVQETQYF.

On this clonotype: The junction differs from germline at one of its ends, possibly a read error. The genes are TRBV20-1 and TRBJ2-7; no clear D gene. From germline, CDR1 is DFQATT and CDR2 SNEGSKA (reference sequence). The CDR3 has 12 amino acids. CDR3 sequence (DNA): TGCAGTGCTAGTGGGCCCTCCAACGAGCAGTACTTC. It specifies CSASGPSNEQYF.

The rearrangement joins TRBV20-1 to TRBJ2-3; D call uncertain. Germline values: CDR1 DFQATT, CDR2 SNEGSKA (reference sequence). The V and J ends lost 0 bases and 1 base respectively, with 11 bases between them. The CDR3 runs 15 residues. The CDR3 sequence is CSARDLAQRTDTQYF. DNA for the CDR3: TGCAGTGCTAGAGATCTGGCACAGCGCACAGATACGCAGTATTTT.

The chain combines TRBV12-3 or TRBV12-4 with TRBJ1-2, with 7 bases lining up with TRBD1. This CDR3 is built from 13 residues. V gave up 6 bases and J gave up 5 bases; unmatched junction bases: 6. The CDR3 loop is CASSRTGGYGYTF. DNA for the CDR3: TGTGCCAGCAGCCGGACAGGAGGGTATGGCTACACCTTC.

The V gene is TRBV19, the J gene TRBJ1-2; D remains ambiguous. The CDR3 has 15 residues. Germline V gives CDR1 LNHDA, CDR2 SQIVND (reference sequence). V shed 1 base and J shed 2 bases, with 11 bases lying between them. The CDR3 DNA is TGTGCCAGTAGTATAGCAGAGGGATCAAACTATGGCTACACCTTC. It encodes CASSIAEGSNYGYTF.

The chain couples TRBV6-1 to TRBJ1-6; D uncertain. The germline CDR1 and CDR2 sequences are MNHNS and SASEGT. V lost 8 bases to trimming and J lost 6 bases, with 14 bases between them. The CDR3 is 14 amino acids. The CDR3 spells CASHRADRNSPLHF. The CDR3 nucleotides are TGTGCCAGCCATCGGGCGGACCGTAATTCACCCCTCCACTTT.

This sequence joins TRBV30 and TRBJ2-7; D may be TRBD2 (5 bases). Germline loops: CDR1 GTSNPN, CDR2 SVGIG (reference sequence). The V end was cut by 2 bases, the J end by 5 bases, with 16 bases between. The CDR3 totals 14 residues. DNA of the CDR3: TGTGCCTGGAGTCCGAGGGTGAGGGCTAACGAGCAGTACTTC. It is translated as CAWSPRVRANEQYF. Using reference TRBV30 and TRBJ2-7 for the parts outside the CDR3, the full variable domain is SQTIHQWPATLVQPVGSPLSLECTVEGTSNPNLYWYRQAAGRGLQLLFYSVGIGQISSEVPQNLSASRPQDRQFILSSKKLLLSDSGFYLCAWSPRVRANEQYFGPGTRLTVT.

CDR3 DNA sequence: TGTGCCAGCAGCCCCAGTGGAACCAAGCAGTACTTC. Its translation: CASSPSGTKQYF. This chain connects TRBV11-2 to TRBJ2-7; no clear D gene. This CDR3 is built from 12 residues. Trimming took off 5 bases at V and 8 bases at J, with 13 bases between the two ends. Germline V CDR1 and CDR2: SGHAT, FQNNGV.

The V gene is TRBV20-1, the J gene TRBJ1-6; possibly TRBD1 for D (5 bases). CDR1 and CDR2 from the germline V gene are DFQATT and SNEGSKA (reference sequence). The CDR3 totals 18 residues. V lost 3 bases and J 1 base, leaving 19 bases between the germline ends. The CDR3 DNA reads TGCAGTGCTAGGACCGACAGTGGGGTGGGGTCCTATAATTCACCCCTCCACTTT. It translates to CSARTDSGVGSYNSPLHF.

Comments on this clonotype: One junction end does not reproduce the germline sequence, and a read error may be involved. The chain has TRBV7-2 and TRBJ2-3, with TRBD2 identical over 13 bases. The CDR3 is 16 amino acids. The germline gives CDR1 SGHTA, CDR2 FQGNSA. CDR3 protein: CASSLLIDTSGGVGEF. The CDR3 DNA follows: TGTGCCAGCAGCTTACTTATAGATACTAGCGGGGGGGTCGGCGAATTT.

The rearrangement joins TRBV5-1 to TRBJ1-5; D perhaps matches TRBD1 (6 bases). Germline CDR1 is SGHRS and CDR2 is YFSETQ. This CDR3 has 15 residues. Trimming pared 1 base from V and 7 bases from J, leaving 15 bases between. The CDR3 bases are TGCGCCAGCAGCTTGAGGGGGAGTGAGGGACAGCCCCAGCATTTT. Translation gives CASSLRGSEGQPQHF.

The V and J genes are TRBV6-1 and TRBJ1-2; TRBD1 is a possible D gene (5 bases). V lost 6 bases and J 5 bases, leaving 7 bases between the germline ends. The CDR3 extends over 11 amino acids. The germline CDR1 and CDR2 sequences are MNHNS and SASEGT. CDR3 in amino acids: CASRGRYGYTF. The CDR3 DNA sequence: TGTGCCAGCAGGGGACGGTATGGCTACACCTTC.

V gene TRBV7-9 combines with J gene TRBJ1-4; a weak D match, TRBD1 (6 bases). Trimming left V 2 bases short and J 4 bases short, with 11 bases between. The CDR3 has 15 amino acids. Germline values: CDR1 SEHNR, CDR2 FQNEAQ (reference sequence). The CDR3: CASSLTGRFNEKLFF. CDR3 DNA: TGTGCCAGCAGCTTAACAGGGCGGTTTAATGAAAAACTGTTTTTT.

The chain recombines TRBV4-2 with TRBJ2-3; 12 bases are a match to TRBD2. This CDR3 spans 17 amino acids. With 0 bases clipped from V and 3 bases from J, the junction kept 4 bases outside the gene matches. From germline, CDR1 is LGHNA and CDR2 YNFKEQ. The CDR3 loop is CASSQERLAGGTDTQYF. CDR3 in DNA: TGTGCCAGCAGCCAAGAGAGGCTAGCGGGGGGGACAGATACGCAGTATTTT.

This clonotype was observed a single time. The V and J genes are TRBV18 and TRBJ2-5; perhaps TRBD2 as D (5 bases). The CDR3 covers 13 residues. Germline V lookup: CDR1 KGHSH, CDR2 LQKENI. Trimming took 4 bases from V and 3 from J, leaving 9 bases between them. The CDR3 region is CASSQTREETQYF. The CDR3, as DNA: TGTGCCAGCTCACAAACTAGGGAAGAGACCCAGTACTTC.

The rearrangement links TRBV19 to TRBJ2-3; 9 nucleotides match TRBD1. CDR3 length: 16 amino acids. The germline V gene has CDR1 LNHDA and CDR2 SQIVND (reference sequence). Germline trimming cut 6 bases from V and 0 bases from J; bases unmatched to any gene: 7. CDR3 sequence reads: CASSGQGHPSTDTQYF. The CDR3 nucleotides read TGTGCCAGTAGCGGACAGGGGCATCCTAGCACAGATACGCAGTATTTT.

This chain connects TRBV6-1 to TRBJ2-1; TRBD2 aligns across 14 bases. After removal of 7 bases from V and 9 bases from J, the junction contained 8 bases not matched to a gene. CDR1 MNHNS and CDR2 SASEGT come from the germline V gene. The CDR3 totals 15 residues. This CDR3 reads CASKSTSGGAGEQFF. CDR3 coding DNA: TGTGCCAGCAAGTCGACTAGCGGGGGGGCCGGTGAGCAGTTCTTC.

This sequence joins TRBV20-1 and TRBJ1-1, with D possibly matching TRBD1 (6 bases). Trimming removed 0 bases from V and 3 bases from J, with 11 bases in between. CDR3 length: 14 residues. Germline assignment: CDR1 DFQATT and CDR2 SNEGSKA (reference sequence). The CDR3 DNA sequence: TGCAGTGCTAGAGATGGGGCAGGGGACACTGAAGCTTTCTTT. Translating gives CSARDGAGDTEAFF.

The V call is TRBV6-1, the J call TRBJ1-1; a possible D gene is TRBD1 (6 bases). Germline lookup yields CDR1 MNHNS and CDR2 SASEGT. The V end was cut by 3 bases, the J end by 7 bases, with 12 bases between. This CDR3 is built from 13 residues. The CDR3 nucleotides read TGTGCCAGCAGTGAGCACCGGGACATTGAAGCTTTCTTT. Encoded protein: CASSEHRDIEAFF.